The clone carrying this T cell receptor (beta chain) was seen just once. This sample stems from a study of blood T cell repertoires in COVID-19. Study summary: Both acute and convalescent COVID-19 samples were obtained from the United States, Italy and Spain.

Sequencing used immunoSEQ multiplex PCR; TCRdb keeps in-frame clones, though not all of them. The data hold 71,000 or so clones, with about 80% observed a single time. Trimming took off 5 bases at V and 6 bases at J, with 19 bases between the two ends. The CDR3 runs to 15 residues. In germline, CDR1 is MNHNY, CDR2 SVGAGI (reference sequence). This receptor was identified in a man in his 70s with acute or convalescent COVID-19. The chain uses TRBV6-6 and TRBJ1-2; maybe TRBD1 (5 bases). Material for sequencing was peripheral blood. DNA of the CDR3: TGTGCCAGCAGTCCGCACCCCGGGGGTTCCGATGGCTACACCTTC. Amino acid sequence: CASSPHPGGSDGYTF.